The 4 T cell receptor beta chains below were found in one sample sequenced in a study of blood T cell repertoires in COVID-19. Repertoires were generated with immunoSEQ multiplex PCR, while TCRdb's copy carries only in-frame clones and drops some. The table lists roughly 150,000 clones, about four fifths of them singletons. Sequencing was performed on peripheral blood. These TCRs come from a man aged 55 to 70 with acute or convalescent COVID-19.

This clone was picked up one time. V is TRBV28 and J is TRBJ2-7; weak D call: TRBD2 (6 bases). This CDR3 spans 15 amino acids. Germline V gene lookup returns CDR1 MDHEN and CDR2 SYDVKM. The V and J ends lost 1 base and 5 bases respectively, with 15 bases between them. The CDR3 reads CASSLFALGGDEQYF. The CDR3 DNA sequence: TGTGCCAGCAGTTTATTCGCCTTGGGGGGAGACGAGCAGTACTTC. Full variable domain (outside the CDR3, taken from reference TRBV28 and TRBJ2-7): DVKVTQSSRYLVKRTGEKVFLECVQDMDHENMFWYRQDPGLGLRLIYFSYDVKMKEKGDIPEGYSVSREKKERFSLILESASTNQTSMYLCASSLFALGGDEQYFGPGTRLTVT.

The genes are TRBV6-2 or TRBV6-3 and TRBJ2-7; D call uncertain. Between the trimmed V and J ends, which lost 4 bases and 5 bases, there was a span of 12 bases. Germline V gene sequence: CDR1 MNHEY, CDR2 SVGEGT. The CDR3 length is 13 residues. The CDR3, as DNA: TGTGCCAGCAGTTTCACTAATCTCAACGAGCAGTACTTC. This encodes CASSFTNLNEQYF.

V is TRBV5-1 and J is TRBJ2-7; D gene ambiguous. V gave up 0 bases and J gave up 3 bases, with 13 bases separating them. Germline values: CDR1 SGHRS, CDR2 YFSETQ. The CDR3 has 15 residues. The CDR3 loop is CASSLGAGSSYEQYF. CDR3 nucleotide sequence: TGCGCCAGCAGCTTGGGGGCCGGATCAAGCTACGAGCAGTACTTC.

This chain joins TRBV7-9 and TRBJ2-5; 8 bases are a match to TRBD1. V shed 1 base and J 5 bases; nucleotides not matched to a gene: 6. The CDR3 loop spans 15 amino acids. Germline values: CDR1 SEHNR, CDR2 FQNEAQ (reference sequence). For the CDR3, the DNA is TGTGCCAGCAGCTTAGTCACAGGGGGTGGCGAGACCCAGTACTTC. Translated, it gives CASSLVTGGGETQYF.